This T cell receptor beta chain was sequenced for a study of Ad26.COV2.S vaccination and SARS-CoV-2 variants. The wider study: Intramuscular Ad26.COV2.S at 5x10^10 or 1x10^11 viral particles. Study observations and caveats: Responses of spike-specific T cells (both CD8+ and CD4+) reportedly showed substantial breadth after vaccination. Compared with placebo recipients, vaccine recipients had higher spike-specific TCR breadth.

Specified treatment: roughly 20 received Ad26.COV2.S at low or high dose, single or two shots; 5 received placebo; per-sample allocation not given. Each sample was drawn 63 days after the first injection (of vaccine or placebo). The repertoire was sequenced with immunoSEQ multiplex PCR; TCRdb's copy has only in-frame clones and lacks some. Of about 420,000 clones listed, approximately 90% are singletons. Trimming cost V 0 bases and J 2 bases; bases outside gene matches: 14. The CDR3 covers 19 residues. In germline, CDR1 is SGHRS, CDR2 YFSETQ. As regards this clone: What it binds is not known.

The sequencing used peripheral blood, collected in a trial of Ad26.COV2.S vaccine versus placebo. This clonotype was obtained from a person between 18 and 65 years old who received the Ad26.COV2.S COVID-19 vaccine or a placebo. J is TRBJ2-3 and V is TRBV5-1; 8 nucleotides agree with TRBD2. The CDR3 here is CASSLAVGLAGYSTDTQYF. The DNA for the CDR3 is TGCGCCAGCAGCTTGGCCGTAGGCCTAGCGGGTTATTCCACAGATACGCAGTATTTT.